Listed below are T cell receptor beta chains from one sample, sequenced in a study of blood T cell repertoires in COVID-19. TCRdb's table, derived via immunoSEQ multiplex PCR, lists solely in-frame clones and lacks some. The sample contains 170,000 or so clones, roughly 84% of which appear only once. Material for sequencing was peripheral blood. These receptors were taken from a human donor in a cohort sampled during active COVID-19. Both conserved end residues are part of each CDR3. D genes are given only for firm matches. Clone size appears in some rows only: once, few, many, or a class for an expanded clone.

j_gene,d_gene,v_gene,abundance,CDR3nt,CDR3aa
TRBJ2-3,-,TRBV12-3/TRBV12-4,-,TGTGCCAGCAGTTTGACTTTATCAGCGCAGTATTTT,CASSLTLSAQYF
TRBJ2-1,-,TRBV28,-,TGTGCCAGCAGCCTTACCTCTAGATACTACAATGAGCAGTTCTTC,CASSLTSRYYNEQFF
TRBJ1-1,-,TRBV7-6,once,TGTGCCAGCAGCTTAGCCAGGAACACTGAAGCTTTCTTT,CASSLARNTEAFF
TRBJ1-5,TRBD1,TRBV23-1,-,TGCGCCAGCATAGCACAGGGGTGGGATCTGCAGCCCCAGCATTTT,CASIAQGWDLQPQHF
TRBJ1-5,-,TRBV7-2,-,TGTGCCAGCAGCTTGCGGGGGAACAATCAGCCCCAGCATTTT,CASSLRGNNQPQHF
TRBJ1-1,-,TRBV6-4,-,TGTGCCAGCAGTGACTCAAAGGACACCCCTAGGACTGAAGCTTTCTTT,CASSDSKDTPRTEAFF
TRBJ1-3,TRBD1,TRBV4-2,-,TGTGCCAGCAGCCAGGACAGGGGGCCTGGAAACACCATATATTTT,CASSQDRGPGNTIYF
TRBJ1-1,-,TRBV5-6,-,TGTGCCAGCAGCTTGTCGGGGGGAAGGATGAACACTGAAGCTTTCTTT,CASSLSGGRMNTEAFF
TRBJ1-1,-,TRBV5-4,-,TGTGCCAGCAGCTTCGGGGGGATAAACACTGAAGCTTTCTTT,CASSFGGINTEAFF
TRBJ1-2,TRBD1,TRBV29-1,-,TGCAGCGCCTTAAGGACAGGGAGTGGCTACACCTTC,CSALRTGSGYTF